This T cell receptor beta chain was recorded in a study of cytomegalovirus exposure and HLA in healthy donors. The wider study: The platform used for the 120 or so validation repertoires matched that of the 600 to 800 first-cohort repertoires, a later analysis reported. Study-wide results and limits: Reported results showed that the classifier diagnosed cytomegalovirus status with high specificity and sensitivity. Cytomegalovirus-associated TCR beta chains were listed, numbering some 170. Rare TCR sequences predominated, though certain public TCRs were found in many donors.

The assay was immunoSEQ multiplex PCR, and TCRdb's table has in-frame clones only and misses some. The profile shows approximately 71,000 clones, 94% of them singletons. This CDR3 contains 16 residues. Trimming cost V 0 bases and J 3 bases; bases outside gene matches: 4. The germline CDR1 and CDR2 sequences are SEHNR and FQNEAQ (reference sequence). About this clone: What it binds is unknown.

The receptor was isolated from a young woman in good health and CMV-seronegative. Sequenced input: PBMCs. The V and J genes are TRBV7-9 and TRBJ2-2; the match to TRBD2 covers 7 bases. CDR3 in amino acids: CASSLAFLADTGELFF. The CDR3 bases are TGTGCCAGCAGCTTAGCTTTTCTAGCGGACACCGGGGAGCTGTTTTTT.